This T cell receptor beta chain came from a study of long-term antiretroviral therapy in people with HIV. Overall study: It was about a decade before the 2015 immediate-ART recommendation that the earliest samples were taken. Findings and caveats of the study: Relative to control repertoires, HIV repertoires exhibited narrower CDR3 length ranges. Clonotypes expanded prior to ART showed repertoire dominance at all sampled time points.

To note about this clone: The antigen is unknown.

V gave up 2 bases and J gave up 14 bases; unmatched junction bases: 5. Germline V gene lookup returns CDR1 ENHRY and CDR2 SYGVKD. This CDR3 comprises 14 residues. Samples were assayed with immunoSEQ v3.0 at survey level. Sequencing was intended to reach roughly 35,000-50,000 T-cell genomes per sample. Measured with immunoSEQ multiplex PCR; TCRdb has only the in-frame clones, and not every one. Of under 9,000 clones in the sample, over 70% were seen once. This clonotype originated in a man aged 35-49 years with HIV. The V gene is TRBV10-3, the J gene TRBJ1-6; TRBD1 aligns across 11 bases. The specimen was unsorted PBMCs, collected 0.1 years after starting antiretroviral therapy. CDR3 in DNA: TGTGCCATCAGTGAGGCAGGGACAGGGGGTACCCTCCACTTT. Its translation is CAISEAGTGGTLHF.